One and the same sample provided the 14 T cell receptor beta chains below, sequenced in a study of spatial heterogeneity in lung cancer. One entry per CDR3 protein, called by TCRdb with MiXCR from the 5' RACE reads. Among around 41,000 distinct CDR3 sequences listed, 6.8% were seen once. The time point here: sample taken at primary tumor resection. This specimen consisted of PBMCs, obtained at surgery. All receptors come from a female donor with early-stage non-small cell lung cancer.

This clonotype was observed many times. The chain is built from TRBV6-5 and TRBJ1-3, with 7 nucleotides matching TRBD1. CDR1 and CDR2 (germline): MNHEY, SVGAGI. The V segment lost 4 bases and the J segment 4 bases; nucleotides outside the gene matches: 4. This CDR3 contains 14 residues. The CDR3: CASSSTGVGNTIYF. The DNA for the CDR3 is TGTGCCAGCAGTTCCACAGGGGTAGGAAACACCATATATTTT.

The chain uses TRBV20-1 and TRBJ2-5; D possibly uses TRBD1 or TRBD2 (5 bases each). This CDR3 contains 13 residues. Trimming took 6 bases from V and 4 from J, leaving 15 bases between them. Germline V gene lookup returns CDR1 DFQATT and CDR2 SNEGSKA (reference sequence). This CDR3 reads CSAHLSGPETQYF. The CDR3, as DNA: TGCAGTGCCCACCTCTCGGGGCCAGAGACCCAGTACTTC.

The chain combines TRBV12-5 with TRBJ2-5; TRBD1 agrees at 7 bases. In germline, CDR1 is LGHNT, CDR2 FRNRAP. Germline trimming cut 6 bases from V and 3 bases from J; bases unmatched to any gene: 22. The CDR3 spans 19 residues. CDR3 region: CASGTTGAGPKPREETQYF. The CDR3, as DNA: TGTGCTAGTGGGACCACAGGGGCAGGGCCGAAACCCCGGGAAGAGACCCAGTACTTC.

The sample holds a few counts of this clonotype. The rearrangement links TRBV14 to TRBJ2-1; D ambiguous. Between the trimmed V and J ends, which lost 5 bases and 6 bases, there was a span of 8 bases. Per the germline V gene, CDR1 is SGHDN and CDR2 is FVKESK. CDR3 size: 12 residues. CDR3 loop: CASSVAGNEQFF. Here the CDR3 DNA reads TGTGCCAGCAGCGTGGCTGGCAATGAGCAGTTCTTC.

This sequence joins TRBV6-2 or TRBV6-3 and TRBJ2-1, with TRBD2 matching 12 bases. Unmatched junction bases numbered 7, after V lost 6 bases and J lost 1 base. This CDR3 spans 17 amino acids. Germline lookup yields CDR1 MNHEY and CDR2 SVGEGT. The CDR3 coding sequence is TGTGCCAGCAGCAGGACTAGCGGGGTCTATTCCTACAATGAGCAGTTCTTC. Its protein product is CASSRTSGVYSYNEQFF.

This clonotype was detected a few times. The V and J genes are TRBV14 and TRBJ1-6, with 9 bases matching TRBD1. Germline V gene data show CDR1 as SGHDN and CDR2 as FVKESK. The V segment lost 1 base and the J segment 9 bases; nucleotides outside the gene matches: 10. The CDR3 consists of 17 residues. The CDR3 sequence is CASSQAGQGAWVSPLHF. The DNA for the CDR3 is TGTGCCAGCAGCCAAGCGGGACAGGGCGCCTGGGTTTCACCCCTCCACTTT. Complete variable domain (other parts from reference TRBV14 and TRBJ1-6): EAGVTQFPSHSVIEKGQTVTLRCDPISGHDNLYWYRRVMGKEIKFLLHFVKESKQDESGMPNNRFLAERTGGTYSTLKVQPAELEDSGVYFCASSQAGQGAWVSPLHFGNGTRLTVT.

The gene calls are TRBV4-1 and TRBJ1-1; 7 bases line up with TRBD1. Germline lookup yields CDR1 MGHRA and CDR2 YSYEKL. The CDR3 length is 15 residues. Unmatched junction bases numbered 7, after V lost 3 bases and J lost 3 bases. CDR3 residues: CASSHRTRGDTEAFF. DNA of the CDR3: TGCGCCAGCAGCCACCGAACCAGGGGGGACACTGAAGCTTTCTTT.

At least ten counts were recorded for this clonotype. V is TRBV5-1 and J is TRBJ2-7, with D unclear. V dropped 5 bases and J dropped 2 bases, with 8 bases sitting between them. The CDR3 length is 12 residues. Germline CDR1 reads SGHRS; CDR2 reads YFSETQ. The CDR3 sequence: CASRDQTYEQYF. The CDR3 region has the DNA TGCGCCAGCAGGGACCAAACCTACGAGCAGTACTTC.

V gene TRBV3-1 combines with J gene TRBJ2-3, with D possibly matching TRBD2 (6 bases). Germline lookup yields CDR1 LGHDT and CDR2 YNNKEL (reference sequence). The CDR3 has 17 amino acids. V was cut by 1 base and J by 0 bases, with 14 bases left in between. The DNA for the CDR3 is TGTGCCAGCAGCCAAGGAGGAGGGCTCCTTAGCACAGATACGCAGTATTTT. Its protein product is CASSQGGGLLSTDTQYF.

This clonotype was seen at least ten times. The chain links TRBV4-3 to TRBJ2-3, with TRBD2 matching 12 bases. Per the germline V gene, CDR1 is LGHNA and CDR2 is YSLEER. The CDR3 loop spans 17 amino acids. V dropped 4 bases and J dropped 6; count of bases not matched to a gene: 11. CDR3 amino acids: CASSPLPSGGAPDTQYF. The CDR3 coding sequence is TGCGCCAGCAGCCCCCTCCCTAGCGGGGGGGCCCCCGATACGCAGTATTTT.

This clonotype turned up a few times. This rearrangement joins TRBV6-6 to TRBJ1-2; 7 bases line up with TRBD1. Germline V lookup: CDR1 MNHNY, CDR2 SVGAGI (reference sequence). CDR3 length: 15 residues. J gave up 0 bases and V 6 bases, and 7 bases lay outside the gene matches. CDR3 nucleotide sequence: TGTGCCAGCAGAAAAACAGGGGAGGCTAACTATGGCTACACCTTC. It yields the protein CASRKTGEANYGYTF.

This clonotype showed up just a few times. The gene calls are TRBV20-1 and TRBJ2-7; 7 bases align to TRBD2. The V and J ends lost 3 bases and 3 bases, in that order; junction bases with no gene match: 8. The length of the CDR3 is 14 residues. Germline CDR1 reads DFQATT; CDR2 reads SNEGSKA (reference sequence). The CDR3 sequence: CSASNPAGIYEQYF. The CDR3 DNA follows: TGCAGTGCTAGTAATCCAGCGGGGATCTACGAGCAGTACTTC.

This clonotype has only a few counts. This chain links TRBV19 with TRBJ1-2; unclear D gene. The CDR3 spans 14 residues. The germline V gene encodes CDR1 LNHDA and CDR2 SQIVND (reference sequence). Trimming removed 0 bases from V and 8 bases from J, with 13 bases in between. The CDR3 sequence is CASSIERGLSGYTF. CDR3 sequence (DNA): TGTGCCAGTAGTATAGAAAGAGGTCTAAGCGGCTACACCTTC.

This clonotype was seen only a few times. CDR3 in amino acids: CASSQTGTVYGYTF. In DNA form, the CDR3 reads TGTGCCAGCAGCCAAACCGGGACGGTCTATGGCTACACCTTC. This chain connects TRBV7-8 to TRBJ1-2, with D maybe TRBD1 (5 bases). Germline CDR1 and CDR2: SGHVS and FQNEAQ. V lost 5 bases to trimming and J lost 4 bases, with 14 bases between them. The CDR3 is 14 residues long. Complete variable domain (other parts from reference TRBV7-8 and TRBJ1-2): GAGVSQSPRYKVAKRGQDVALRCDPISGHVSLFWYQQALGQGPEFLTYFQNEAQLDKSGLPSDRFFAERPEGSVSTLKIQRTQQEDSAVYLCASSQTGTVYGYTFGSGTRLTVV.